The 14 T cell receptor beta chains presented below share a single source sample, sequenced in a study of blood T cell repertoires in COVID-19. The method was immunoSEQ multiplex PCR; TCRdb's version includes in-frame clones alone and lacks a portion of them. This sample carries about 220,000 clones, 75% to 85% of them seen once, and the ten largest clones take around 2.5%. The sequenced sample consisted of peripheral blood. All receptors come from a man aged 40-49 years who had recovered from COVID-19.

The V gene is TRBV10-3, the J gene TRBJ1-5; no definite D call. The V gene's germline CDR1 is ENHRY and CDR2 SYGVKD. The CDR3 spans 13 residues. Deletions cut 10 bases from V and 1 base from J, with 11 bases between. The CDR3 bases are TGTGCCACCGTAGGTAGCAGCAATCAGCCCCAGCATTTT. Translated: CATVGSSNQPQHF.

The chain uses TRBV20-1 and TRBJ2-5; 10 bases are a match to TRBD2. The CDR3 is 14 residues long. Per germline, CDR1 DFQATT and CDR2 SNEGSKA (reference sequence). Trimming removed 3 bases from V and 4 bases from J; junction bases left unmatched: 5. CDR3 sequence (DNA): TGCAGTGCTAGTTCAGCGGGGGGGATAGAGACCCAGTACTTC. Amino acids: CSASSAGGIETQYF.

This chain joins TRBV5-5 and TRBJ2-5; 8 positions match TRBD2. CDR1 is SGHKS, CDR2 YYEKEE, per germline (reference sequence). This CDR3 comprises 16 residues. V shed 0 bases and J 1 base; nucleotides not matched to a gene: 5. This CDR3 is CASSLGAGVGQETQYF. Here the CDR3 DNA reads TGTGCCAGCAGCTTGGGAGCGGGAGTAGGCCAAGAGACCCAGTACTTC.

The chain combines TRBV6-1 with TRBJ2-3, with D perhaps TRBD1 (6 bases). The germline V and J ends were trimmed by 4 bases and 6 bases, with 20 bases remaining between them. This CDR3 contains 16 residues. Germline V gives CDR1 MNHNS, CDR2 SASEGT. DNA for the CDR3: TGTGCCAGCAGTGGAGCCCAGGGGCGTTTGCGGGATACGCAGTATTTT. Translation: CASSGAQGRLRDTQYF.

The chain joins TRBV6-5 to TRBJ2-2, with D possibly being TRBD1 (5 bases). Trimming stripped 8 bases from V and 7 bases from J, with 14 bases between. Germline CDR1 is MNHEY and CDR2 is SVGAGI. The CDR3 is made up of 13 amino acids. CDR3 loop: CASWGVSGGELFF. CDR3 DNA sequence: TGTGCCAGCTGGGGCGTAAGTGGCGGGGAGCTGTTTTTT.

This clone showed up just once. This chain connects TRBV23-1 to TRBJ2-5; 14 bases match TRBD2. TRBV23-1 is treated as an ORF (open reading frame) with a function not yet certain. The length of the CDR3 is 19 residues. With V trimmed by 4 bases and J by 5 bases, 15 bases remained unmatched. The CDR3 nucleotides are TGCGCCAGCAGTCCCTATATTAATGGGACTAGCGGGAGAAGGGAGACCCAGTACTTC. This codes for CASSPYINGTSGRRETQYF.

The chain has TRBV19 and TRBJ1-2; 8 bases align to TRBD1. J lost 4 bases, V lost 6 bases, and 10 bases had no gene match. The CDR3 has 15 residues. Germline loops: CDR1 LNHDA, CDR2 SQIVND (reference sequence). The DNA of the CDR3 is TGTGCCAGTAGGAAGACAGGGGTATGGGGCTATGGCTACACCTTC. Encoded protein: CASRKTGVWGYGYTF.

The CDR3 sequence: CASSPRTETNYGYTF. Written as DNA, the CDR3 is TGTGCCAGCAGCCCGCGGACAGAAACTAACTATGGCTACACCTTC. This chain joins TRBV7-9 and TRBJ1-2, with a possible D match to TRBD1 (6 bases). The germline V and J ends were trimmed by 5 bases and 0 bases, with 13 bases remaining between them. The germline V gene encodes CDR1 SEHNR and CDR2 FQNEAQ (reference sequence). The CDR3 has 15 residues.

The CDR3 nucleotides read TGTGCCAGCAGCGTGTCCCAGGGGGCGTCTGAAGCTTTCTTT. It specifies CASSVSQGASEAFF. The gene calls are TRBV9 and TRBJ1-1, with TRBD1 identical over 8 bases. This CDR3 spans 14 amino acids. Trimming removed 2 bases from V and 6 bases from J; junction bases left unmatched: 6. Germline V CDR1 and CDR2: SGDLS, YYNGEE.

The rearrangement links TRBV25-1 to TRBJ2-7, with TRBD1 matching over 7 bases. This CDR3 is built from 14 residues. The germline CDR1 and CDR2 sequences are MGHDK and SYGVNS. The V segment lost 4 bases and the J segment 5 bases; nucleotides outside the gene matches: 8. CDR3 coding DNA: TGTGCCAGCAGTGTCCCAGGGGGAAGAAACGAGCAGTACTTC. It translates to CASSVPGGRNEQYF.

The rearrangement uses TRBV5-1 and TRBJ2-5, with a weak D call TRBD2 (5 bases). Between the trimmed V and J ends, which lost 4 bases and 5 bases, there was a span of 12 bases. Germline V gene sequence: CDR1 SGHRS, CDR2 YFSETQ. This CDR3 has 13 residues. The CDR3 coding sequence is TGCGCCAGCAGCCCCGGGGTCTCGGAGACCCAGTACTTC. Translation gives CASSPGVSETQYF.

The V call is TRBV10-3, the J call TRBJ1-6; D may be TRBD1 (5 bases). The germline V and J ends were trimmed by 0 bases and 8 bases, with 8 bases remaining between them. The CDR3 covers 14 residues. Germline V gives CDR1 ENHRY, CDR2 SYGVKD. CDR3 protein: CAISESGADSPLHF. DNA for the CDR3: TGTGCCATCAGTGAGTCAGGGGCGGATTCACCCCTCCACTTT.

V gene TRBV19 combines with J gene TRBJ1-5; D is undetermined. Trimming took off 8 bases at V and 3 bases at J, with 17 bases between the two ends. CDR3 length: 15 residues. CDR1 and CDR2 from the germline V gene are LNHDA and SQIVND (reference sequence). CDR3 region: CASPFNFGYNQPQHF. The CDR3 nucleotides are TGTGCCAGTCCCTTTAACTTCGGGTACAATCAGCCCCAGCATTTT.

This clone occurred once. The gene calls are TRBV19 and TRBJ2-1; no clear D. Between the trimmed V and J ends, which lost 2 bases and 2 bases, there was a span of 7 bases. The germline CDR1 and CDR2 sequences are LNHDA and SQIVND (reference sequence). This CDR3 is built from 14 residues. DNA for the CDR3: TGTGCCAGTAGTATAACGGTTCCCTACAATGAGCAGTTCTTC. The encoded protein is CASSITVPYNEQFF.